The 30 T cell receptor beta chains below come from one sample, sequenced in a study of T-cell memory formation after mild COVID-19. MiXCR was run by TCRdb on the 5' RACE reads, yielding one entry per CDR3 protein. The repertoire holds about 170,000 distinct CDR3 sequences, with 13% as singletons. Sequencing input: PBMCs or a T cell subset sorted from them (not recorded which). These receptors were obtained from a man aged 18-30 years who had mild COVID-19 (a few samples of this study predate the infection). Cell type and time point are not known.

In this sample, this clonotype turned up many times. This rearrangement joins TRBV7-2 to TRBJ1-1; D gene ambiguous. The germline gives CDR1 SGHTA, CDR2 FQGNSA. The CDR3 runs to 13 residues. Trimming pared 1 base from V and 3 bases from J, leaving 6 bases between. The CDR3 reads CASSLVLDTEAFF. CDR3 nucleotide sequence: TGTGCCAGCAGCTTAGTTTTGGACACTGAAGCTTTCTTT.

The chain is built from TRBV3-1 and TRBJ2-2; D may be TRBD2 (6 bases). Germline CDR1 and CDR2: LGHDT and YNNKEL (reference sequence). The CDR3 sequence is 16 residues long. V lost 4 bases, J lost 6 bases, and 18 bases lay in between. CDR3 protein: CASSLDLTSTAGELFF. The CDR3 region has the DNA TGTGCCAGCAGCCTAGATCTCACTAGCACGGCCGGGGAGCTGTTTTTT. Filled out from reference TRBV3-1 and TRBJ2-2, the complete variable domain reads DTAVSQTPKYLVTQMGNDKSIKCEQNLGHDTMYWYKQDSKKFLKIMFSYNNKELIINETVPNRFSPKSPDKAHLNLHINSLELGDSAVYFCASSLDLTSTAGELFFGEGSRLTVL.

The chain uses TRBV7-9 and TRBJ2-7; D is unresolved. The CDR3 is 12 residues long. V dropped 5 bases and J dropped 3 bases, with 8 bases sitting between them. Germline-derived CDR1 and CDR2 are SEHNR and FQNEAQ (reference sequence). The CDR3 DNA sequence: TGTGCCAGCAGCATCATGGACTACGAGCAGTACTTC. Protein sequence: CASSIMDYEQYF.

In this sample, this clonotype turned up a few times. The V gene is TRBV5-1, the J gene TRBJ2-3, with D tentatively TRBD2 (6 bases). The CDR3 covers 15 residues. The ends were cut back, 4 bases at V and 6 bases at J, with 18 bases in the middle. Germline V gene data show CDR1 as SGHRS and CDR2 as YFSETQ. CDR3 protein: CASSMLASGADTQYF. CDR3 sequence (DNA): TGCGCCAGCAGCATGCTAGCGTCTGGGGCTGATACGCAGTATTTT.

This clonotype has ten or more counts. This sequence joins TRBV5-1 and TRBJ2-7; the match to TRBD2 covers 11 bases. In germline, CDR1 is SGHRS, CDR2 YFSETQ. With V trimmed by 0 bases and J by 3 bases, 2 bases remained unmatched. This CDR3 has 15 residues. The CDR3 sequence is CASSLALAGGYEQYF. The DNA for the CDR3 is TGCGCCAGCAGCTTGGCCCTAGCGGGGGGCTACGAGCAGTACTTC.

This clonotype occurred a few times. The chain couples TRBV29-1 to TRBJ1-1; D ambiguous. This CDR3 region has 10 residues. Germline-derived CDR1 and CDR2 are SQVTM and ANQGSEA. V dropped 4 bases and J dropped 4 bases, with 4 bases sitting between them. The CDR3: CSVVPTEAFF. The CDR3 DNA follows: TGCAGCGTTGTCCCCACTGAAGCTTTCTTT.

The genes are TRBV12-3 or TRBV12-4 and TRBJ2-5; tentative D call: TRBD2 (6 bases). The CDR3 spans 14 residues. V dropped 3 bases and J dropped 2 bases, with 10 bases sitting between them. CDR3 in amino acids: CASSFGGAQETQYF. The CDR3 DNA is TGTGCCAGCAGTTTTGGCGGGGCTCAAGAGACCCAGTACTTC.

The gene calls are TRBV7-2 and TRBJ2-5; TRBD2 matches 13 bases. V dropped 4 bases and J dropped 11; count of bases not matched to a gene: 4. The CDR3 contains 13 residues. CDR1 is SGHTA, CDR2 FQGNSA, per germline. CDR3 in DNA: TGTGCCAGCAGCTCCGGACTAGCGGGGGCTCAGTACTTC. Residues: CASSSGLAGAQYF.

The V and J genes are TRBV4-1 and TRBJ1-2, with 12 bases aligning to TRBD1. J lost 6 bases, V lost 4 bases, and 3 bases had no gene match. The CDR3 totals 14 residues. The germline gives CDR1 MGHRA, CDR2 YSYEKL. The CDR3 loop is CASSRDRGRDGYTF. The CDR3 DNA is TGCGCCAGCAGCCGGGACAGGGGGCGAGATGGCTACACCTTC.

The chain employs TRBV6-8 and TRBJ2-7, with D possibly being TRBD1 (6 bases). Germline V gene sequence: CDR1 MNHGY, CDR2 SAAAGT. CDR3 length equals 14 residues. Trimming removed 5 bases from V and 1 base from J, with 12 bases in between. Here the CDR3 reads CASSRQEPSYEQYV. CDR3 in DNA: TGTGCCAGCAGTCGACAGGAGCCGTCCTACGAGCAGTACGTC.

This clonotype was recorded a few times. V gene TRBV12-3 or TRBV12-4 combines with J gene TRBJ1-1; TRBD1 agrees at 9 bases. The junction had 11 bases not matched to a gene; V was cut back by 5 bases and J by 10 bases. The CDR3 is made up of 14 amino acids. The CDR3 loop reads CASSTTDRGRGAFF. The CDR3 coding sequence is TGTGCCAGCAGTACTACGGACAGGGGCCGCGGAGCTTTCTTT.

The table lists this clonotype with a few counts. The chain combines TRBV20-1 with TRBJ1-2, with a possible D match to TRBD1 (5 bases). Deletions cut 6 bases from V and 7 bases from J, with 15 bases between. The CDR3 runs to 12 residues. Germline V gives CDR1 DFQATT, CDR2 SNEGSKA (reference sequence). The CDR3 DNA reads TGCAGTGCCATAAGGGGTGAGGGTGGCTACACCTTC. Translation gives CSAIRGEGGYTF.

At least ten counts were recorded for this clonotype. The V and J genes are TRBV11-2 and TRBJ2-5; no definite D call. V was shortened by 3 bases and J by 2 bases, with 7 bases between the two germline ends. The CDR3 runs 13 residues. The germline gives CDR1 SGHAT, CDR2 FQNNGV. CDR3 residues: CASSFSGQETQYF. CDR3 DNA sequence: TGTGCCAGCAGCTTTTCCGGGCAAGAGACCCAGTACTTC.

The chain carries TRBV20-1 and TRBJ1-4; TRBD1 is a possible D gene (5 bases). CDR1 is DFQATT and CDR2 is SNEGSKA in the germline V gene (reference sequence). V lost 0 bases and J 4 bases, leaving 9 bases between the germline ends. The CDR3 sequence is 14 residues long. The CDR3 bases are TGCAGTGCTAGAGACGGGGCGCTTAATGAAAAACTGTTTTTT. It translates to CSARDGALNEKLFF.

The table lists this clonotype with a few counts. The chain recombines TRBV12-3 or TRBV12-4 with TRBJ2-7; 10 bases align to TRBD2. With V trimmed by 6 bases and J by 4 bases, 6 bases remained unmatched. This CDR3 has 14 residues. DNA for the CDR3: TGTGCCAGCAGGAACAGCGGGGGGGGATACGAGCAGTACTTC. This gives the protein CASRNSGGGYEQYF.

The table lists this clonotype with a few counts. V is TRBV10-3 and J is TRBJ1-1; D ambiguous. The CDR3 consists of 14 residues. Deletions cut 5 bases from V and 4 bases from J, with 14 bases between. Germline V gene sequence: CDR1 ENHRY, CDR2 SYGVKD. The CDR3 region has the DNA TGTGCCATCAGTCGACAACCAGAGAGCACTGAAGCTTTCTTT. Translation gives CAISRQPESTEAFF.

The V call is TRBV7-9, the J call TRBJ2-6; D is unclear. Germline loops: CDR1 SEHNR, CDR2 FQNEAQ (reference sequence). The CDR3 totals 11 residues. V dropped 1 base and J dropped 14 bases, with 6 bases sitting between them. The DNA for the CDR3 is TGTGCCAGCAGCTTAGTTGACCTCCTGACTTTC. This encodes CASSLVDLLTF.

V and J are TRBV3-1 and TRBJ1-1; D not resolved. Between the trimmed V and J ends, which lost 5 bases and 2 bases, there was a span of 12 bases. Germline CDR1 LGHDT, CDR2 YNNKEL (reference sequence). The CDR3 sequence is 14 residues long. The DNA for the CDR3 is TGTGCCAGCAGCACCCGTTGGGATAACACTGAAGCTTTCTTT. It translates to CASSTRWDNTEAFF.

This clonotype appeared a single time. V usage is TRBV7-2 and J usage is TRBJ2-3; D is unresolved. The V and J ends lost 4 bases and 6 bases respectively, with 8 bases between them. CDR1 and CDR2 from the germline V gene are SGHTA and FQGNSA. The CDR3 spans 12 residues. The CDR3, as DNA: TGTGCCAGCAGCTCGTACGCCGATACGCAGTATTTT. Its translation: CASSSYADTQYF.

V is TRBV25-1 and J is TRBJ1-2, with D perhaps TRBD1 (5 bases). Trimming took 4 bases from V and 4 from J, leaving 13 bases between them. The CDR3 totals 14 residues. CDR1 and CDR2 (germline): MGHDK, SYGVNS. The CDR3 reads CASSAAGTSYGYTF. The CDR3 region has the DNA TGTGCCAGCAGTGCCGCCGGGACGTCCTATGGCTACACCTTC.

This clonotype was seen only a few times. V is TRBV7-2 and J is TRBJ2-1; D may be TRBD1 (6 bases). Trimming removed 2 bases from V and 6 bases from J, with 14 bases in between. The CDR3 loop spans 15 amino acids. Germline V gene sequence: CDR1 SGHTA, CDR2 FQGNSA. This chain's CDR3 is CASSLNRARGNEQFF. CDR3 nucleotide sequence: TGTGCCAGCAGCTTAAACAGGGCAAGGGGCAATGAGCAGTTCTTC.

This clonotype was picked up a small number of times. This sequence joins TRBV10-3 and TRBJ2-7, with 8 bases that match TRBD1. J was trimmed by 1 base and V by 11 bases; bases with no gene match: 19. Germline lookup yields CDR1 ENHRY and CDR2 SYGVKD. The CDR3 loop spans 17 amino acids. The CDR3 spells CAANLKNSDRVSYEQYV. CDR3 DNA sequence: TGTGCCGCCAACCTGAAAAACTCGGACAGGGTATCCTACGAGCAGTACGTC.

CDR3 region: CASSLWLAGRTDTQYF. DNA for the CDR3: TGTGCCAGCAGCTTGTGGCTAGCGGGGAGGACAGATACGCAGTATTTT. V and J are TRBV5-6 and TRBJ2-3; 9 nucleotides align to TRBD2. Trimming took 1 base from V and 3 from J; bases not matched to a gene: 6. The CDR3 spans 16 residues. CDR1 and CDR2 (germline): SGHDT, YYEEEE.

CDR3 coding DNA: TGTGCCAGCAGCCACCTACAGGATAATGAGCAGTTCTTC. As protein: CASSHLQDNEQFF. The gene calls are TRBV5-5 and TRBJ2-1; D is perhaps TRBD1 (5 bases). Germline loops: CDR1 SGHKS, CDR2 YYEKEE (reference sequence). V was trimmed by 4 bases and J by 7 bases, leaving 12 bases between them. The CDR3 consists of 13 residues.

The table lists this clonotype with many counts. This chain connects TRBV7-9 to TRBJ1-3, with D perhaps matching TRBD1 (6 bases). Germline lookup yields CDR1 SEHNR and CDR2 FQNEAQ (reference sequence). V was pared by 5 bases and J by 4 bases, with 18 bases between. The CDR3 loop spans 16 amino acids. Here the CDR3 DNA reads TGTGCCAGCAGCCCTAAGATCCGGACAGCGGGAAACACCATATATTTT. Its translation: CASSPKIRTAGNTIYF.

This clonotype was counted between two and nine times. V gene TRBV6-2 or TRBV6-3 combines with J gene TRBJ2-4, with no clear D. With 11 bases removed from V and 2 bases from J, the gap between germline ends came to 13 bases. Germline assignment: CDR1 MNHEY and CDR2 SVGEGT. The CDR3 loop spans 13 amino acids. This CDR3 reads CACHESSKNIQYF. CDR3 in DNA: TGTGCCTGTCATGAGTCATCCAAAAACATTCAGTACTTC.

This CDR3 reads CASSIDSRATGYTF. The CDR3 DNA sequence: TGTGCCAGTAGTATAGATTCCAGGGCCACTGGCTACACCTTC. The rearrangement uses TRBV19 and TRBJ1-2; a possible D gene is TRBD1 (5 bases). CDR3 length: 14 residues. V was pared by 0 bases and J by 7 bases, with 12 bases between. Germline CDR1 and CDR2: LNHDA and SQIVND (reference sequence).

This clonotype was observed many times. The V and J genes are TRBV29-1 and TRBJ1-2; 9 bases are shared with TRBD1. Looked up from germline, CDR1 is SQVTM and CDR2 is ANQGSEA. V lost 7 bases and J lost 8; bases outside the gene matches: 11. This CDR3 contains 13 residues. This CDR3 is CSADPQQGAGYTF. The CDR3 nucleotides read TGCAGCGCTGACCCCCAACAGGGGGCGGGCTACACCTTC.

This chain links TRBV19 with TRBJ2-3; D is perhaps TRBD1 (5 bases). This CDR3 is 13 amino acids long. V lost 6 bases and J lost 6, with 13 bases in between. Looked up from germline, CDR1 is LNHDA and CDR2 is SQIVND (reference sequence). The CDR3 loop is CASRTGFGDTQYF. CDR3 nucleotide sequence: TGTGCCAGTAGAACAGGATTCGGTGATACGCAGTATTTT. The whole variable domain, remainder taken from reference TRBV19 and TRBJ2-3, is DGGITQSPKYLFRKEGQNVTLSCEQNLNHDAMYWYRQDPGQGLRLIYYSQIVNDFQKGDIAEGYSVSREKKESFPLTVTSAQKNPTAFYLCASRTGFGDTQYFGPGTRLTVL.

This clonotype has a handful of counts. V gene TRBV5-1 combines with J gene TRBJ2-7; D is unclear. Germline loops: CDR1 SGHRS, CDR2 YFSETQ. V lost 4 bases and J 1 base, leaving 9 bases between the germline ends. The CDR3 spans 13 residues. DNA for the CDR3: TGCGCCAGCAGCCCCCTTACATCCTACGAGCAGTACTTC. Translation gives CASSPLTSYEQYF. The complete variable domain, with remaining parts taken from reference TRBV5-1 and TRBJ2-7, reads KAGVTQTPRYLIKTRGQQVTLSCSPISGHRSVSWYQQTPGQGLQFLFEYFSETQRNKGNFPGRFSGRQFSNSRSEMNVSTLELGDSALYLCASSPLTSYEQYFGPGTRLTVT.